Listed below are T cell receptor beta chains from one sample, sequenced in a study of CD8 T cells in ankylosing spondylitis. TCRdb re-called the 5' RACE reads through MiXCR, storing one row per CDR3 protein. The table includes some 150,000 distinct CDR3 sequences, 9.5% to 12% detected once. Sequencing was performed on blood, either unsorted or a sorted T cell fraction (not recorded which). These receptors all stem from a female donor with ankylosing spondylitis or in good health (not recorded which). The CDR3 runs from the conserved cysteine through the conserved F or W. Not every row has a clone size; where given, it reads once, few, many or a size class.

v_call | clone_size | cdr3_length | cdr3_aa
TRBV28 | few | 14 | CASSSGGWGEKLFF
TRBV28 | many | 12 | CASTITGSPLHF
TRBV5-6 | few | 17 | CASSSALAGNSYNEQFF
TRBV5-1 | many | 15 | CASSPDRGQTDTQYF
TRBV6-1 | many | 15 | CASRTGTLGYHEQYF
TRBV20-1 | many | 13 | CSATRDRAYEQYF
TRBV20-1 | many | 13 | CSASQGGQETQYF
TRBV13 | - | 15 | CASSLGTGGHTEAFF
TRBV28 | many | 15 | CASSFGIPYNSPLHF
TRBV6-1 | many | 14 | CASRDDSMNTEAFF
TRBV10-2 | many | 12 | CASQEVYDEQYF
TRBV12-3/TRBV12-4 | many | 14 | CASSIGDSQETQYF
TRBV6-5 | many | 14 | CASSYRGGYNEQFF
TRBV20-1 | many | 14 | CSAVGQGAIGELFF
TRBV20-1 | many | 19 | CSASPPAGTSGSSGYEQYF
TRBV18 | many | 16 | CASSPTERRNTGELFF
TRBV5-1 | many | 16 | CASSPGQGRAKNIQYF
TRBV12-3/TRBV12-4 | many | 11 | CASSLGVEQYF
TRBV30 | many | 12 | CAWSATSDTQYF
TRBV20-1 | many | 15 | CSARGRGPSTDTQYF
TRBV20-1 | - | 16 | CSATAALAGGTDTQYF
TRBV15 | many | 14 | CATSPGEVNYGYTF
TRBV20-1 | few | 13 | CSAYGTSTDTQYF
TRBV7-2 | - | 15 | CASSPRGRGTGEQYF
TRBV11-2 | many | 13 | CASSLELQETQYF
TRBV5-1 | many | 17 | CASSFPDRGGNTGELFF
TRBV6-5 | many | 14 | CASSYGSGKNEQFF
TRBV12-3/TRBV12-4 | many | 14 | CASSFGGRNTEAFF
TRBV12-3/TRBV12-4 | many | 17 | CASSLWAGGSQINEQFF
TRBV30 | - | 14 | CAWSVGTGADVLTF
TRBV5-1 | many | 13 | CASSPPGTNIQYF
TRBV7-9 | - | 15 | CASSHIQGAYSPLHF
TRBV28 | - | 11 | CASSPGLAEFF
TRBV5-1 | many | 14 | CASSGGTYKNEQFF
TRBV7-2 | many | 15 | CASSFTGTGGSEAFF
TRBV12-3/TRBV12-4 | few | 14 | CASSLFMDAYEQYF
TRBV7-9 | many | 14 | CASSLGQGTYEQYF
TRBV24-1 | - | 15 | CATSDPTGGDTEAFF
TRBV5-6 | few | 14 | CVSSSRAANYGYTF
TRBV5-1 | many | 14 | CASSGGLGDYGYTF
TRBV5-1 | many | 14 | CASSLEGAEGIQYF
TRBV3-1 | - | 12 | CVSSQQGYGYTF
TRBV13 | many | 16 | CASSLGNRQGGEKLFF
TRBV24-1 | many | 16 | CATSDPSGSFTDTQYF
TRBV19 | many | 14 | CASSIFRGAAEAFF
TRBV4-2 | many | 19 | CASSQEAGLQTGPYNEQFF
TRBV10-3 | many | 14 | CAISASGGTDTQYF
TRBV29-1 | many | 12 | CSVESSDTVQHF
TRBV18 | once | 14 | CASSPGQSFGELFF
TRBV5-1 | many | 13 | CASNPEGSTEAFF
TRBV20-1 | many | 14 | CSASQYGHHNEQFF
TRBV20-1 | many | 15 | CSARDLVGESYEQYF
TRBV25-1 | many | 17 | CASSEPPGRGGNNEQFF
TRBV2 | - | 18 | CTRSFVLAGGYSYNEQFF
TRBV4-1 | many | 16 | CASSQSLSFGTGELFF
TRBV5-1 | many | 14 | CASRPSGEFNEQFF
TRBV7-2 | few | 12 | CASSLTEDTQYF
TRBV12-3/TRBV12-4 | - | 16 | CASSPGQGLNTGELFF